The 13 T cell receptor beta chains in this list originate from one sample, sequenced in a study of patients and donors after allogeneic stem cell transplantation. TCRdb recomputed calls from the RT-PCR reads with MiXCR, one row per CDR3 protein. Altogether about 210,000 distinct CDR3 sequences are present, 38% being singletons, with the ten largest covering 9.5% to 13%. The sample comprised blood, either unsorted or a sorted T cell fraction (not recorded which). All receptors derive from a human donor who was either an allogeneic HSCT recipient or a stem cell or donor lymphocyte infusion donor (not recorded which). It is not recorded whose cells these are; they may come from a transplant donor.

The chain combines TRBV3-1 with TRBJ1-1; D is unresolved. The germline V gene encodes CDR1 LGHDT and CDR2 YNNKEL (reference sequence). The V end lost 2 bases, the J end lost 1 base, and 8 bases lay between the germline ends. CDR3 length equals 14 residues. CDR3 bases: TGTGCCAGCAGCCAATCGACATCGAACACTGAAGCTTTCTTT. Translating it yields CASSQSTSNTEAFF.

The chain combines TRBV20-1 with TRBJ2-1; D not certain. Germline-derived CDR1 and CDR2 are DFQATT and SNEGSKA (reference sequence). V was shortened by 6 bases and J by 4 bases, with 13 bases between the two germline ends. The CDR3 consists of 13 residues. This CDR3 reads CSAPRFLYNEQFF. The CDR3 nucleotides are TGCAGTGCCCCGAGGTTCCTTTACAATGAGCAGTTCTTC.

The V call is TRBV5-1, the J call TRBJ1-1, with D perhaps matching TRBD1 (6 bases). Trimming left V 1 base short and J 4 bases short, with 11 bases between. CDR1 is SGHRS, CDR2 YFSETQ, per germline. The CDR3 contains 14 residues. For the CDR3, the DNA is TGCGCCAGCAGCTTGCGGGGGCGCCTCACTGAAGCTTTCTTT. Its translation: CASSLRGRLTEAFF.

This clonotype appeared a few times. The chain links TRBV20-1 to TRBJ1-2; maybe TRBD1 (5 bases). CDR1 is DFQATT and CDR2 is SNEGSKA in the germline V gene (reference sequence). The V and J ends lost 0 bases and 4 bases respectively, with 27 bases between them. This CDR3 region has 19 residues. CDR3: CSARDPRQRDPIERYGYTF. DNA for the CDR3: TGCAGTGCTAGAGATCCACGACAAAGGGACCCGATAGAACGCTATGGCTACACCTTC.

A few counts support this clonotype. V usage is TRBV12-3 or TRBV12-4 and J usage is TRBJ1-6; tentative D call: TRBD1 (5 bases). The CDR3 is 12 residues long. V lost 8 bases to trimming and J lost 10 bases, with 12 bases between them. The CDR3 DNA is TGTGCCAGCCGTGGTGAGGGGTCACCCCTCCACTTT. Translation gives CASRGEGSPLHF.

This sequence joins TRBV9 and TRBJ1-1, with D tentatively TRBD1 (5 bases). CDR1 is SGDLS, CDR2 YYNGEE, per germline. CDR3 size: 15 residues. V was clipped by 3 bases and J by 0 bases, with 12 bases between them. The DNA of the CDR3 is TGTGCCAGCAGCGGACGACAGAGTATGAACACTGAAGCTTTCTTT. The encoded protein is CASSGRQSMNTEAFF. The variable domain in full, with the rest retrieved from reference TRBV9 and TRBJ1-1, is DSGVTQTPKHLITATGQRVTLRCSPRSGDLSVYWYQQSLDQGLQFLIQYYNGEERAKGNILERFSAQQFPDLHSELNLSSLELGDSALYFCASSGRQSMNTEAFFGQGTRLTVV.

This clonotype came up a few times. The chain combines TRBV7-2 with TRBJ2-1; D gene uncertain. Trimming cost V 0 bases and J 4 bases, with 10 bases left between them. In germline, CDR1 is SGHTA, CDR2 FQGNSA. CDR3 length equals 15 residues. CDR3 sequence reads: CASSLAAPGYNEQFF. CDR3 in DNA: TGTGCCAGCAGCTTAGCAGCCCCTGGTTACAATGAGCAGTTCTTC.

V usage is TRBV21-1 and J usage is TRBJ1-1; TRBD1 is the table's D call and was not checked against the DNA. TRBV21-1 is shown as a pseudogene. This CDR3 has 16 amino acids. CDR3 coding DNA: TGTGCCAGCAGCAAAGGACAGGGGGGGAGGAACACTGAAGCTTTCTTT. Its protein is CASSKGQGGRNTEAFF.

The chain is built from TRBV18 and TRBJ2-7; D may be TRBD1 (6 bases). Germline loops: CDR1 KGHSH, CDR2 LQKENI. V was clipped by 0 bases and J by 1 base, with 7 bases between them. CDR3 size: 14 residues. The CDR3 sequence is CASSPPTGSYEQYF. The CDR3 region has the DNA TGTGCCAGCTCACCACCGACAGGTTCCTACGAGCAGTACTTC.

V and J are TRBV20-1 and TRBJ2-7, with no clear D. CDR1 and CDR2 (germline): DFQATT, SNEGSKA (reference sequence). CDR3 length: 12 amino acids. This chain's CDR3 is CSATVRSYEQYF. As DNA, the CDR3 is TGCAGCGCAACTGTGCGGTCCTACGAGCAGTACTTC.

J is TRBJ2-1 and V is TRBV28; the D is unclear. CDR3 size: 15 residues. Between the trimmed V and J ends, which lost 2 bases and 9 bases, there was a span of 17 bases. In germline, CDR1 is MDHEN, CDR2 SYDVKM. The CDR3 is CASSLPPGTSGEQFF. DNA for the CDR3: TGTGCCAGCAGTTTACCCCCAGGAACGTCTGGTGAGCAGTTCTTC.

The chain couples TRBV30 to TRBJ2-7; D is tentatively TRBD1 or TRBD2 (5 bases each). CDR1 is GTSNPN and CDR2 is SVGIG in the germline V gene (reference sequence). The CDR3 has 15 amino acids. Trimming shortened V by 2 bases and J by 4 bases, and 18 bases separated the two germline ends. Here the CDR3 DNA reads TGTGCCTGGAGTCCCCGGGGCAGTTTGGGTTACGAGCAGTACTTC. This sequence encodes CAWSPRGSLGYEQYF.

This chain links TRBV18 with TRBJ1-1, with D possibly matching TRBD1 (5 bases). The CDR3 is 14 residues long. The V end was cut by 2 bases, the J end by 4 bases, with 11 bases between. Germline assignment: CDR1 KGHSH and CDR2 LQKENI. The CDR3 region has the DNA TGTGCCAGCTCACCAAAGGGGCTGGGCACTGAAGCTTTCTTT. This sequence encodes CASSPKGLGTEAFF.